This T cell receptor (beta chain) was retrieved from a study of T cell changes during pregnancy in multiple sclerosis. Ten or more counts support this clone. The CDR3 spans 16 residues. Germline V gene lookup returns CDR1 SEHNR and CDR2 FQNEAQ (reference sequence). V lost 5 bases to trimming and J lost 3 bases; unmatched junction nucleotides: 12. Data came from immunoSEQ multiplex PCR; TCRdb stores just in-frame clones and leaves some out. In the table there are about 27,000 clones, about 89% of which are singletons. This receptor was taken from a female donor in good health, enrolled as a control in a pregnancy study. The sequencing here drew on CD8+ T cells from peripheral blood mononuclear cells, taken in the first trimester of pregnancy. The J gene is TRBJ2-5, the V gene TRBV7-9, with 7 positions matching TRBD2. This chain's CDR3 is CASSPPTGLDEETQYF. For the CDR3, the DNA is TGTGCCAGCAGCCCACCTACCGGACTAGACGAAGAGACCCAGTACTTC.